This is a list of T cell receptor beta chains from one sample in a study of blood T cells in healthy people across ages. MiXCR, applied by TCRdb to the 5' RACE reads, yields one record per CDR3 protein. The sample includes 650,000 to 1,000,000 distinct CDR3 sequences, about half of them seen just once. The specimen was blood. The receptors were gathered from an elderly man in good health. CDR3s include the opening cysteine and the closing phenylalanine or tryptophan. The order of the fields is V gene, clone size, D gene, J gene, CDR3 protein, CDR3 DNA. The D gene is left open where the match is weak. Clone size appears in some rows only: once, few, many, or a class for an expanded clone.

TRBV5-1	-	TRBD2	TRBJ2-5	CASSLAEVGTSLSETQYF	TGCGCCAGCAGCTTGGCCGAGGTCGGGACTAGTCTTTCAGAGACCCAGTACTTC
TRBV10-3	many	-	TRBJ2-1	CAISESTGGRSYNEQFF	TGTGCCATCAGTGAGTCGACGGGCGGCAGGTCCTACAATGAGCAGTTCTTC
TRBV2	-	-	TRBJ1-3	CASSVQGTGNTIYF	TGTGCCAGCAGTGTTCAGGGAACCGGAAACACCATATATTTT
TRBV11-3	once	-	TRBJ1-3	CAGSWEGSSGNTIYF	TGTGCCGGCAGCTGGGAGGGGAGCTCTGGAAACACCATATATTTT
TRBV20-1	few	-	TRBJ2-7	CSGKQGSSFEQYF	TGCAGTGGGAAACAGGGTTCTTCGTTCGAGCAGTACTTC
TRBV7-8	-	-	TRBJ2-7	CASSPACEQYF	TGTGCCAGCAGCCCTGCCTGCGAGCAGTACTTC
TRBV10-3	-	-	TRBJ2-5	CAISYSVETQYF	TGTGCCATCAGCTATAGCGTAGAGACCCAGTACTTC
TRBV7-9	-	-	TRBJ1-1	CASSLSRGEAFF	TGTGCCAGCAGCTTATCCAGGGGAGAAGCTTTCTTT
TRBV5-6	-	TRBD2	TRBJ2-3	CASTVNLGLASNTQYF	TGTGCCAGCACCGTCAATCTGGGACTAGCTTCCAATACGCAGTATTTT
TRBV20-1	-	TRBD2	TRBJ2-3	CSGGGRVVEAQYF	TGCAGTGGGGGCGGGAGGGTCGTAGAGGCGCAGTATTTT
TRBV7-2	-	-	TRBJ1-1	CASRVQGGDTEAFF	TGTGCCAGCAGAGTTCAAGGGGGGGACACTGAAGCTTTCTTT
TRBV11-3	-	-	TRBJ2-3	CASSAGTFFRDTQYF	TGTGCCAGCAGCGCAGGGACATTTTTCCGCGATACGCAGTATTTT
TRBV5-1	-	TRBD1	TRBJ1-4	CASSLWTGFEKLFF	TGCGCCAGCAGCTTGTGGACAGGTTTTGAAAAACTGTTTTTT
TRBV11-2	-	TRBD2	TRBJ2-1	CASSSLMGTSGRVERVNEQFF	TGTGCCAGCAGCTCTTTAATGGGGACTAGCGGGAGAGTAGAGCGAGTCAATGAGCAGTTCTTC
TRBV12-3/TRBV12-4	few	-	TRBJ1-1	CASSFRTGTEAFF	TGTGCCAGCAGTTTCAGGACCGGTACTGAAGCTTTCTTT
TRBV20-1	-	-	TRBJ1-5	CSAKDSNQPQHF	TGCAGTGCTAAGGACAGTAACCAGCCCCAGCATTTT